This T cell receptor beta chain was retrieved from a study of CD8 T cells in ankylosing spondylitis. Study-wide findings and caveats: There was a TCR beta motif, made of several highly homologous variants, that appeared characteristic of ankylosing spondylitis blood. In synovial fluid and blood from reactive arthritis, some motif variants were previously reported. Disease-linked clones bore a CD8+ phenotype, appearing relatively rarely in peripheral blood.

The CDR3 sequence is 15 residues long. Trimming took off 3 bases at V and 10 bases at J, with 22 bases between the two ends. The V gene's germline CDR1 is DFQATT and CDR2 SNEGSKA (reference sequence). TCRdb itself ran the 5' RACE reads through MiXCR, one entry per CDR3 protein. The table includes 700,000 to 850,000 distinct CDR3 sequences, approximately 12% detected once. In this sample, this clonotype turned up a few times. Its antigen remains unknown. The specimen sequenced was blood, either unsorted or a sorted T cell fraction (not recorded which). This chain uses TRBV20-1 with TRBJ1-5, with TRBD1 as a possible D gene (6 bases). This clonotype was sampled from a male donor with ankylosing spondylitis. Written as DNA, the CDR3 is TGCAGTGCTAGGCTCCCGGGGGCCGCGGCCAGACCCCAGCATTTT. It encodes CSARLPGAAARPQHF.